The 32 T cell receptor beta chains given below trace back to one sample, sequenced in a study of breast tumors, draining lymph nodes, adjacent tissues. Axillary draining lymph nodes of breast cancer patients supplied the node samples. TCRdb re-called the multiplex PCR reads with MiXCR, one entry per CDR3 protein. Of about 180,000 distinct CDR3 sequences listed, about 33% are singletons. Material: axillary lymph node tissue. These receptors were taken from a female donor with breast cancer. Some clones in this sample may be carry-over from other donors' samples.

The CDR3 sequence: CSAPNTGFYNEFMTNEKLFF. The CDR3 DNA follows: TGCAGTGCTCCAAATACAGGGTTCTACAATGAGTTTATGACTAATGAAAAACTGTTTTTT. V gene TRBV20-1 combines with J gene TRBJ1-4, with D perhaps TRBD1 (6 bases). Trimming took off 5 bases at V and 2 bases at J, with 30 bases between the two ends. Germline lookup yields CDR1 DFQATT and CDR2 SNEGSKA (reference sequence). The CDR3 contains 20 residues.

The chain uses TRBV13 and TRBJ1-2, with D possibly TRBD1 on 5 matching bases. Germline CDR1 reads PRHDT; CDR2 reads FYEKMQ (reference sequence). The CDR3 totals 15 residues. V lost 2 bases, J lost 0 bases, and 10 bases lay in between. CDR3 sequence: CASSLHGGTNYGYTF. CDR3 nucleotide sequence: TGTGCCAGCAGCTTACACGGGGGAACTAACTATGGCTACACCTTC.

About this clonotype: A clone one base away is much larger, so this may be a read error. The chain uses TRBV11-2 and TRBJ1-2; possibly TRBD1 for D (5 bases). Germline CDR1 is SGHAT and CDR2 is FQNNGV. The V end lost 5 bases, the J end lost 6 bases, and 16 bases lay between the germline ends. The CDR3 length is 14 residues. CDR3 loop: CASSPGTAADGYTF. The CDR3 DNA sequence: TGTGCCAGCAGCCCCGGGACGGCTGCGGATGGCTACACCTTC.

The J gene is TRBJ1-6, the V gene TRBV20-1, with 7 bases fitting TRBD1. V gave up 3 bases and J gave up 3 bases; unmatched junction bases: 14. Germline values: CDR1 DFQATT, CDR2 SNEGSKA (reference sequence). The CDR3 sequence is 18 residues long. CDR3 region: CSARAPTGVFNYNSPLHF. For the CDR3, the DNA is TGCAGTGCTAGGGCCCCCACAGGGGTCTTCAACTATAATTCACCCCTCCACTTT.

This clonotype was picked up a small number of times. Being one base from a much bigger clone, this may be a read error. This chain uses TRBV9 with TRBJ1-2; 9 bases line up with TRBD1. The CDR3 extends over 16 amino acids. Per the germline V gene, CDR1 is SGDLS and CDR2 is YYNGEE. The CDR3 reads CASSRTRGQGIYAYTF. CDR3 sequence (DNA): TGTGCCAGCAGCCGTACCAGGGGACAGGGCATCTATGCCTACACCTTC.

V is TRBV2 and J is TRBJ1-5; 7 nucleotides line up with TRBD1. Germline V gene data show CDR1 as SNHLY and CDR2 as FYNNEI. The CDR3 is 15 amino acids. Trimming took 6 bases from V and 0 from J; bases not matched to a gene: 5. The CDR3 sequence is CASRPGQYSNQPQHF. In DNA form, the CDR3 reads TGTGCCAGCAGACCGGGACAGTATAGCAATCAGCCCCAGCATTTT.

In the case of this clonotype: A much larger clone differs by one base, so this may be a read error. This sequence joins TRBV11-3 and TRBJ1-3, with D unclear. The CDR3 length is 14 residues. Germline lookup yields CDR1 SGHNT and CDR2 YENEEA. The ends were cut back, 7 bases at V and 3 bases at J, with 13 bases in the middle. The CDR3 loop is CASKRSSFGNTIYF. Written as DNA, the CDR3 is TGTGCCAGCAAACGGAGTAGCTTTGGAAACACCATATATTTT. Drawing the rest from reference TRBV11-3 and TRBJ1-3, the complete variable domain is EAGVVQSPRYKIIEKKQPVAFWCNPISGHNTLYWYLQNLGQGPELLIRYENEEAVDDSQLPKDRFSAERLKGVDSTLKIQPAELGDSAVYLCASKRSSFGNTIYFGEGSWLTVV.

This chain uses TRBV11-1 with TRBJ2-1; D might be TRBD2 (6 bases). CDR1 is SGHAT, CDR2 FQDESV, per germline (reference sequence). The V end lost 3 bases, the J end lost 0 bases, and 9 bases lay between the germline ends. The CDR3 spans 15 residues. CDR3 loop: CASSFGGSSYNEQFF. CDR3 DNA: TGTGCCAGCAGCTTTGGGGGGAGCTCCTACAATGAGCAGTTCTTC.

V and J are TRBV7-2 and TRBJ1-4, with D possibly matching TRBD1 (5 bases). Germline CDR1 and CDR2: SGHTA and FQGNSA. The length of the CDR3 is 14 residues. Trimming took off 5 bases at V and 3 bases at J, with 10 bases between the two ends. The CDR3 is CASSLGAANEKLFF. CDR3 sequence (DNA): TGTGCCAGCAGCCTCGGGGCTGCTAATGAAAAACTGTTTTTT.

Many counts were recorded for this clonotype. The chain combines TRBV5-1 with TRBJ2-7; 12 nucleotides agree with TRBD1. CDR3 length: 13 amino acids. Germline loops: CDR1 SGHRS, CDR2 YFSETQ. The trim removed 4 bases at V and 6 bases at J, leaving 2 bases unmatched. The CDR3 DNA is TGCGCCAGCAGCGGGACAGGGGGCTCCGAGCAGTACTTC. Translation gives CASSGTGGSEQYF. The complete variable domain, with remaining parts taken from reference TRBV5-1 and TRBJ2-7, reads KAGVTQTPRYLIKTRGQQVTLSCSPISGHRSVSWYQQTPGQGLQFLFEYFSETQRNKGNFPGRFSGRQFSNSRSEMNVSTLELGDSALYLCASSGTGGSEQYFGPGTRLTVT.

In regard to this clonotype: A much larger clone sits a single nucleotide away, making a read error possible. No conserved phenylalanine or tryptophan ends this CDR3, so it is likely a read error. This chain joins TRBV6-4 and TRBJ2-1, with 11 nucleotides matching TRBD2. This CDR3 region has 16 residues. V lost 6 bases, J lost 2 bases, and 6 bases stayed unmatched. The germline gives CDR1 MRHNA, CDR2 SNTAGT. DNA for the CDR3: TGTGCCAGCAGCCGGGGGACTAGCGGAGCCTACAATGAGCAGTTCTTA. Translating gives CASSRGTSGAYNEQFL.

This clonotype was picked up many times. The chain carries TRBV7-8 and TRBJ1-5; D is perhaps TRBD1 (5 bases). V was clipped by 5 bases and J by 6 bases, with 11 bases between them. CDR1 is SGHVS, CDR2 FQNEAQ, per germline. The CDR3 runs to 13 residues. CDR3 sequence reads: CASSPGTPQPQHF. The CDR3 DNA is TGTGCCAGCAGCCCAGGGACGCCTCAGCCCCAGCATTTT.

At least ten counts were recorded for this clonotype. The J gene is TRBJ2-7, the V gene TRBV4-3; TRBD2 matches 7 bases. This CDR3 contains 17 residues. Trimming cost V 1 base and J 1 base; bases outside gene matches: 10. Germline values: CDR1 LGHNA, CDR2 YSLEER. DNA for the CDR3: TGCGCCAGCAGCCAAGCGCGCGCTAGCGGACCTTCCTACGAGCAGTACTTC. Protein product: CASSQARASGPSYEQYF.

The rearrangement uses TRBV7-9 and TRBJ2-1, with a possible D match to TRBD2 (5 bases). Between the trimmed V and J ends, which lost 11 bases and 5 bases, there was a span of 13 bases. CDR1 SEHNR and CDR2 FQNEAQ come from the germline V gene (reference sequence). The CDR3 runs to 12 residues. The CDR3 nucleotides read TGTGCCGCCAGAGGGTCGGACAATGAGCAGTTCTTC. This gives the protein CAARGSDNEQFF. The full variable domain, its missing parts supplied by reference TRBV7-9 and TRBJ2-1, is DTGVSQNPRHKITKRGQNVTFRCDPISEHNRLYWYRQTLGQGPEFLTYFQNEAQLEKSRLLSDRFSAERPKGSFSTLEIQRTEQGDSAMYLCAARGSDNEQFFGPGTRLTVL.

The CDR3 DNA is TGTGCCTGGACCAAAAGGGGGGGGACATATACGCAGTATTTT. This sequence encodes CAWTKRGGTYTQYF. V usage is TRBV30 and J usage is TRBJ2-3, with D possibly matching TRBD2 (7 bases). Per germline, CDR1 GTSNPN and CDR2 SVGIG (reference sequence). The CDR3 totals 14 residues. Deletions cut 4 bases from V and 7 bases from J, with 18 bases between. Full variable domain (remainder filled in from reference TRBV30 and TRBJ2-3): SQTIHQWPATLVQPVGSPLSLECTVEGTSNPNLYWYRQAAGRGLQLLFYSVGIGQISSEVPQNLSASRPQDRQFILSSKKLLLSDSGFYLCAWTKRGGTYTQYFGPGTRLTVL.

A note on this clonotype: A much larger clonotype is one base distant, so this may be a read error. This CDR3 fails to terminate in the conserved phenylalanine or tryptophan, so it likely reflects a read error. The CDR3 region is CASSHAPFQGKLFL. CDR3 bases: TGTGCCAGCAGTCATGCCCCATTCCAAGGAAAACTGTTTTTA. The chain carries TRBV2 and TRBJ1-4; D is unclear. This CDR3 has 14 residues. The V end lost 5 bases, the J end lost 10 bases, and 17 bases lay between the germline ends. Germline V gives CDR1 SNHLY, CDR2 FYNNEI.

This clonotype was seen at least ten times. The CDR3 DNA is TGTGCCAGCAGCTTTGGGGGGGCTCGAAATTCACCCCTCCACTTT. Protein product: CASSFGGARNSPLHF. The J gene is TRBJ1-6, the V gene TRBV7-2; a possible D gene is TRBD1 (6 bases). The CDR3 is made up of 15 amino acids. Germline CDR1 is SGHTA and CDR2 is FQGNSA. Trimming stripped 3 bases from V and 7 bases from J, with 13 bases between.

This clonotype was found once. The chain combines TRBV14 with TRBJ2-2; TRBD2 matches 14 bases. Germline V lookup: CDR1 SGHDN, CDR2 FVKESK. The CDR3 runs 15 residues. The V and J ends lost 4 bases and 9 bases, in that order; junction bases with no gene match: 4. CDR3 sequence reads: CASSRRTSGRRELFF. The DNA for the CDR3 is TGTGCCAGCAGCCGACGGACTAGCGGGAGGCGGGAGCTGTTTTTT.

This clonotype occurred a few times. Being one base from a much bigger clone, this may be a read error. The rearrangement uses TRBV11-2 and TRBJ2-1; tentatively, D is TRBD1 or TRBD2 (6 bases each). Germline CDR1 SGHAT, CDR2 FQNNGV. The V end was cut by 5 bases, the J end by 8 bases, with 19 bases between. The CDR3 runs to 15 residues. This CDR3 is CASSKEGGSEYEQFF. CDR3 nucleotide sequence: TGTGCCAGCAGCAAGGAGGGGGGTTCGGAATATGAGCAGTTCTTC.

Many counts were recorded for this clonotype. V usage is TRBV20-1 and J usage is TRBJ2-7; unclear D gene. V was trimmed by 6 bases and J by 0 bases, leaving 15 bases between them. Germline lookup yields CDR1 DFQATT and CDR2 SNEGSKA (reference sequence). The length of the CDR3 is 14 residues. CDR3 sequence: CSASLGSISYEQYF. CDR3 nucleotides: TGCAGTGCCTCCCTGGGCTCCATCTCCTACGAGCAGTACTTC.

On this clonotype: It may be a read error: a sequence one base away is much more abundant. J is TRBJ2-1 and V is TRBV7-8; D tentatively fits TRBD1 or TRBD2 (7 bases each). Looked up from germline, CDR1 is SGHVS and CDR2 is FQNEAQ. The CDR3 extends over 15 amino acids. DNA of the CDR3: TGTGCCAGCACCCCGTTGGGAGGGGGCTACAATGAGCAGCTCTTC. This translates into CASTPLGGGYNEQLF.

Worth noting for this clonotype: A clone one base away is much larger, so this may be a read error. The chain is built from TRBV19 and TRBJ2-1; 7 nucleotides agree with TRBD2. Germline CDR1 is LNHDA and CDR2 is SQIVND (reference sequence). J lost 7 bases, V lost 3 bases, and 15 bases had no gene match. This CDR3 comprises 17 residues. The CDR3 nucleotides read TGTGCCAGTAGTATTAGGGCCGGGTGGGAGGGGTGGAATGAGCAGTTCTTC. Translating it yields CASSIRAGWEGWNEQFF.

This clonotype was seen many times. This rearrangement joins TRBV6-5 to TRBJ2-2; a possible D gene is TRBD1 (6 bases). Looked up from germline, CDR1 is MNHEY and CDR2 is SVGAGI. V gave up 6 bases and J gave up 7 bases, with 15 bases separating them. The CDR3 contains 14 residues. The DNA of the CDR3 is TGTGCCAGCAGCGAAAGACAGGTTGGCGGGGAGCTGTTTTTT. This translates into CASSERQVGGELFF.

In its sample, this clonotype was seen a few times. The CDR3 loop reads CSARDYNEQFF. The CDR3 coding sequence is TGCAGTGCTAGAGATTACAATGAGCAGTTCTTC. This chain joins TRBV20-1 and TRBJ2-1; D gene ambiguous. Trimming left V 0 bases short and J 4 bases short, with 1 base between. Germline V gene sequence: CDR1 DFQATT, CDR2 SNEGSKA (reference sequence). This CDR3 region has 11 residues.

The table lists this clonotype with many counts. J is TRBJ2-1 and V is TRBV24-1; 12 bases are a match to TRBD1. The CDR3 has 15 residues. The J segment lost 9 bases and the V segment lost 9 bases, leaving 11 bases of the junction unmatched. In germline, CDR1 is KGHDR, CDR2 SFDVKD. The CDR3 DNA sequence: TGTGCCACCGGGAGGGGGGACAGGGGGCTAGGTGAGCAGTTCTTC. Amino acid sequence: CATGRGDRGLGEQFF.

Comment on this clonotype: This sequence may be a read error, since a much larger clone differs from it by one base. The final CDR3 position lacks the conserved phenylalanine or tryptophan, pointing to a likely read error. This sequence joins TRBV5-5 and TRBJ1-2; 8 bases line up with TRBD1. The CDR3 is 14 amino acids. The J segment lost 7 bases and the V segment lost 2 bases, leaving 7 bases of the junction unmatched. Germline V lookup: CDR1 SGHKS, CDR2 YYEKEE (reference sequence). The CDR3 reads CASSLRWQGAGYTS. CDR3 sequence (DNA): TGTGCCAGCAGCTTACGTTGGCAGGGGGCTGGCTACACCTCC.

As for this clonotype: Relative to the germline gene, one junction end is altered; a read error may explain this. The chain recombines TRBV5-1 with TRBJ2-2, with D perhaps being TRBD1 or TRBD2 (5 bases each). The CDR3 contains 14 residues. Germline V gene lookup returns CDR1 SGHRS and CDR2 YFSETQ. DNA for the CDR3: TGCGCCAGCAGCACAGGACAAAACACCGGGGTGCTGTTTTTC. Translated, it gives CASSTGQNTGVLFF.

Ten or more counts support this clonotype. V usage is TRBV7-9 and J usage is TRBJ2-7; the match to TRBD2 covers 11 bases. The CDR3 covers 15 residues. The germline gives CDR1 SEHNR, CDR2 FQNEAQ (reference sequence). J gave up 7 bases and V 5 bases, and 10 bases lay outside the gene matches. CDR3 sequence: CASSPDSGRAGEQYF. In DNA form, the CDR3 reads TGTGCCAGCAGCCCTGATAGCGGGAGGGCGGGAGAGCAGTACTTC.

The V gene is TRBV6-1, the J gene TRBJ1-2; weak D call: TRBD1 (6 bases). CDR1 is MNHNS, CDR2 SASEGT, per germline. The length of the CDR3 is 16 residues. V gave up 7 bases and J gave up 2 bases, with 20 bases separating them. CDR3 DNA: TGTGCCAGCAACGAAAACGTGGGGGCAATCAACTATGGCTACACCTTC. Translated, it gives CASNENVGAINYGYTF.

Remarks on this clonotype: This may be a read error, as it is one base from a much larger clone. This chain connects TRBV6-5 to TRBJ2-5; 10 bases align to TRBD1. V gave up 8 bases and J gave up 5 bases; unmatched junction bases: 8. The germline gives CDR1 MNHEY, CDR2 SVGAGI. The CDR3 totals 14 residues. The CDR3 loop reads CASSGQGVMETQYF. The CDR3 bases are TGTGCCAGCTCCGGACAGGGGGTTATGGAGACCCAGTACTTC.

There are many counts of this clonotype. The CDR3 nucleotides read TGTGCCAGCTCACCAGGGGGGAGGGCGGAAGAGCAGTACTTC. As protein: CASSPGGRAEEQYF. The genes are TRBV18 and TRBJ2-7, with TRBD2 matching 7 bases. In germline, CDR1 is KGHSH, CDR2 LQKENI. The CDR3 is 14 amino acids. With 2 bases clipped from V and 7 bases from J, the junction kept 8 bases outside the gene matches.

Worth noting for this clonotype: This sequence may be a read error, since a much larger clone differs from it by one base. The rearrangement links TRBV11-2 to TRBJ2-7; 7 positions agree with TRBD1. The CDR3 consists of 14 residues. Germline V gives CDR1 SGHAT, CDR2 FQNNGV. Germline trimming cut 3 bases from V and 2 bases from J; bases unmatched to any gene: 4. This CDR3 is CASSFDREAYEQYF. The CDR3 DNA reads TGTGCCAGCAGCTTCGACAGGGAAGCCTACGAGCAGTACTTC. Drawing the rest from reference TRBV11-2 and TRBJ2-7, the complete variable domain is EAGVAQSPRYKIIEKRQSVAFWCNPISGHATLYWYQQILGQGPKLLIQFQNNGVVDDSQLPKDRFSAERLKGVDSTLKIQPAKLEDSAVYLCASSFDREAYEQYFGPGTRLTVT.